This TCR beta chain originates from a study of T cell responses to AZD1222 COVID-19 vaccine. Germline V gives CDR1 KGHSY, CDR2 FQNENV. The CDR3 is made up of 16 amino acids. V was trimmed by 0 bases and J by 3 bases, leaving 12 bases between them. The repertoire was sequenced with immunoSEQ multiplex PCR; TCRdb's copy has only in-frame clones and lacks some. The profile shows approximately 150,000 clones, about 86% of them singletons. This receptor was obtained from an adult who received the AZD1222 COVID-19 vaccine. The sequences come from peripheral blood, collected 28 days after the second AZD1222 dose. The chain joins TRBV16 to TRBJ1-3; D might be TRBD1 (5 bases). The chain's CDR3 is CASSQSGRGHGNTIYF. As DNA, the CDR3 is TGTGCCAGCAGCCAATCGGGACGAGGGCATGGAAACACCATATATTTT. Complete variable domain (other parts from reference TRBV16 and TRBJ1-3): GEEVAQTPKHLVRGEGQKAKLYCAPIKGHSYVFWYQQVLKNEFKFLISFQNENVFDETGMPKERFSAKCLPNSPCSLEIQATKLEDSAVYFCASSQSGRGHGNTIYFGEGSWLTVV.